The sequence of this T cell receptor beta chain was determined in a study of blood T cell repertoires in COVID-19. Study summary: The origin of the acute and convalescent COVID-19 samples was the United States, Italy and Spain. PBMCs, B-cell-depleted T cells, or T cells were the source of the cDNA or gDNA that made up the material.

Trimming took 7 bases from V and 2 from J, leaving 11 bases between them. The CDR3 is made up of 13 amino acids. The germline CDR1 and CDR2 sequences are SGHAT and FQNNGV. How the authors handled the data: Counts of nucleated cells, estimated from reference gene primer amplification, were obtained. Libraries were prepared by immunoSEQ multiplex PCR; TCRdb keeps only in-frame clonotypes and omits some of them. V, J and clone size reflect that table, while D and trimming were determined from the DNA. The repertoire has 150,000 or so clones, roughly nine tenths of them found once; the top ten carry more than 0.75%.

This receptor was obtained from a man between 18 and 35 years old with acute or convalescent COVID-19. Source material: peripheral blood. V is TRBV11-2 and J is TRBJ2-5; TRBD1 is a possible D gene (6 bases). The CDR3 sequence: CASNSGTQETQYF. DNA of the CDR3: TGTGCCAGCAACTCCGGGACACAAGAGACCCAGTACTTC.